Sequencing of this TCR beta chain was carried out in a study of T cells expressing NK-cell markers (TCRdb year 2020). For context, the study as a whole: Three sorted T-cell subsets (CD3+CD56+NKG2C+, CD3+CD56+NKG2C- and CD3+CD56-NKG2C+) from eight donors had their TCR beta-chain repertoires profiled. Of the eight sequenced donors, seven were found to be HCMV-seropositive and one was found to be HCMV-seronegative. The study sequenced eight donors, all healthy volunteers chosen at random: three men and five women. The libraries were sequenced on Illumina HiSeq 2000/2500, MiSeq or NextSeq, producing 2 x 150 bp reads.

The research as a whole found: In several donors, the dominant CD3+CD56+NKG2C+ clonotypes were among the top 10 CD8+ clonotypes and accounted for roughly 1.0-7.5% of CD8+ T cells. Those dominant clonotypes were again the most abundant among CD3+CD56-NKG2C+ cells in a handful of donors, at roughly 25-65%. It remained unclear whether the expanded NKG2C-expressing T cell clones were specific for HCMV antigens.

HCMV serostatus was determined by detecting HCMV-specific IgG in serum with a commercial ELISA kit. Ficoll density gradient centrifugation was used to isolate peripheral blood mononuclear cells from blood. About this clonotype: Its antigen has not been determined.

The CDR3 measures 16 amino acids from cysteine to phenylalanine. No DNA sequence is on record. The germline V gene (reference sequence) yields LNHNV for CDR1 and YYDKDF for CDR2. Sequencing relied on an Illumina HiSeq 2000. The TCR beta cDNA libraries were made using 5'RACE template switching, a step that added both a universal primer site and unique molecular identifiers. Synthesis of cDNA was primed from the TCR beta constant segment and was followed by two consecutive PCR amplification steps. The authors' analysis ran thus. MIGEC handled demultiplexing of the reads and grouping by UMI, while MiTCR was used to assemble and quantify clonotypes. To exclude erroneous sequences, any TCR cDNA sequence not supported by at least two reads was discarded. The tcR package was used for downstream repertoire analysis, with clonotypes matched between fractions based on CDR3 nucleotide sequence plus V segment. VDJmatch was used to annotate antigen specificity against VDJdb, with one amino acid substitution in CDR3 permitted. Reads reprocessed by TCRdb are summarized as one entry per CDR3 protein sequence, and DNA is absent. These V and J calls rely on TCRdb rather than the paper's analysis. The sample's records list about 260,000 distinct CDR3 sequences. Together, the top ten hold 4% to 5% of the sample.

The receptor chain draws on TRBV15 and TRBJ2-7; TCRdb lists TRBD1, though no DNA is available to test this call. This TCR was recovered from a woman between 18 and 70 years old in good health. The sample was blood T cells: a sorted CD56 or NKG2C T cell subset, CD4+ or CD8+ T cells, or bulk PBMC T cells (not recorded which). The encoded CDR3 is CATSRSRLTGYYEQYF. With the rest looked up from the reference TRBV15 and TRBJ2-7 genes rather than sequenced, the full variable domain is DAMVIQNPRYQVTQFGKPVTLSCSQTLNHNVMYWYQQKSSQAPKLLFHYYDKDFNNEADTPDNFQSRRPNTSFCFLDIRSPGLGDTAMYLCATSRSRLTGYYEQYFGPGTRLTVT.